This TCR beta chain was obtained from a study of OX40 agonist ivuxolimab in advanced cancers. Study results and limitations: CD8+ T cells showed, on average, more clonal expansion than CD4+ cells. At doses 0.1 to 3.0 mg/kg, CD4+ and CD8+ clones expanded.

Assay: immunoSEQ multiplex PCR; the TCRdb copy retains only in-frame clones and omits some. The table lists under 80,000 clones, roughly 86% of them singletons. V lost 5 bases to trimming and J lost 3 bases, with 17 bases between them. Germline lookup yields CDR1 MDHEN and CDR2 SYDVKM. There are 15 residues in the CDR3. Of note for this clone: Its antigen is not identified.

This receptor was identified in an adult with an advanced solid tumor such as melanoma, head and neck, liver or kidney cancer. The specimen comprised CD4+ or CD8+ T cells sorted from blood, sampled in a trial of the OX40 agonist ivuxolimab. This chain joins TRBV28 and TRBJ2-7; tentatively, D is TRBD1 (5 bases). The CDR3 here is CASSPSLGVVYEQYF. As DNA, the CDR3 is TGTGCCAGCAGTCCCTCGTTAGGGGTGGTCTACGAGCAGTACTTC.